This T cell receptor (beta chain) was captured in a study of graft-versus-host responses after intestinal transplantation. Whole-study context: Induction with anti-thymocyte globulin, then tacrolimus and steroids for around three years, was given to all recipients.

After removal of 6 bases from V and 0 bases from J, the junction contained 11 bases not matched to a gene. The CDR3 is 18 residues long. Looked up from germline, CDR1 is LGHNA and CDR2 is YNFKEQ. TCRdb's table, derived via immunoSEQ multiplex PCR, lists solely in-frame clones and lacks some. The data show approximately 93,000 clones, about 90% seen once. This clone occurred once. What it recognizes is unknown. The sequences come from unstimulated CD8+ T cells sorted from spleen or lymph node cells, collected before transplant. The J gene is TRBJ1-5, the V gene TRBV4-2, with 10 bases fitting TRBD1. This TCR was recovered from a human donor who was the organ donor for an intestinal transplant. Here the CDR3 DNA reads TGTGCCAGCAGTCCCGGGACAGGGGTACTCCCTAGCAATCAGCCCCAGCATTTT. Translation: CASSPGTGVLPSNQPQHF.